These 8 T cell receptor beta chains were sequenced from one sample in a study of T-cell memory formation after mild COVID-19. A single record per CDR3 protein comes from TCRdb applying MiXCR to the 5' RACE reads. Among some 180,000 distinct CDR3 sequences listed, around 13% were seen once. The sample was PBMCs or a T cell subset sorted from them (not recorded which). These receptors were collected from a man aged 18 to 35 who had mild COVID-19 (a few samples of this study predate the infection). Cell type and time point are not known.

This clonotype showed up just a few times. This rearrangement joins TRBV7-2 to TRBJ2-1, with 9 bases that match TRBD2. Germline CDR1 and CDR2: SGHTA and FQGNSA. The V and J ends lost 0 bases and 6 bases, in that order; junction bases with no gene match: 6. CDR3 size: 16 residues. The CDR3 sequence: CASSLAAGGPTNEQFF. The CDR3 DNA reads as TGTGCCAGCAGCTTAGCGGCGGGGGGGCCCACCAATGAGCAGTTCTTC.

The sample holds many counts of this clonotype. V gene TRBV14 combines with J gene TRBJ2-7; a possible D gene is TRBD1 (5 bases). There are 17 residues in the CDR3. Per germline, CDR1 SGHDN and CDR2 FVKESK. With 0 bases removed from V and 1 base from J, the gap between germline ends came to 16 bases. This CDR3 reads CASSQDESPGYSYEQYF. CDR3 coding DNA: TGTGCCAGCAGCCAAGATGAGTCGCCAGGGTATTCCTACGAGCAGTACTTC.

This clonotype was seen more than once but under ten times. The genes are TRBV6-5 and TRBJ1-1, with D tentatively TRBD1 (5 bases). Germline CDR1 is MNHEY and CDR2 is SVGAGI. The V and J ends lost 4 bases and 6 bases respectively, with 15 bases between them. The CDR3 totals 14 residues. CDR3 residues: CASSFSGPKAEAFF. The CDR3 nucleotides read TGTGCCAGCAGTTTTTCGGGACCCAAGGCTGAAGCTTTCTTT.

This clonotype was found a few times. The rearrangement uses TRBV7-2 and TRBJ1-2; 7 nucleotides align to TRBD1. The CDR3 length is 14 residues. CDR1 and CDR2 from the germline V gene are SGHTA and FQGNSA. With 6 bases clipped from V and 4 bases from J, the junction kept 8 bases outside the gene matches. CDR3 sequence reads: CASRTGQRAYGYTF. The CDR3, as DNA: TGTGCCAGCAGAACGGGACAGCGCGCCTATGGCTACACCTTC.

This clonotype was observed a few times. J is TRBJ2-5 and V is TRBV3-1; TRBD2 agrees at 15 bases. This CDR3 is built from 16 residues. V trimming: 4 bases; J trimming: 5 bases; junction bases outside the gene matches: 5. Germline CDR1 reads LGHDT; CDR2 reads YNNKEL (reference sequence). The CDR3: CASSPLGTSGGETQYF. The CDR3 region has the DNA TGTGCCAGCAGCCCGCTGGGGACTAGCGGGGGGGAGACCCAGTACTTC.

This clonotype has ten or more counts. The chain is built from TRBV7-8 and TRBJ2-1; 7 nucleotides align to TRBD2. Trimming at V came to 1 base and at J to 0 bases, leaving 12 bases not matched to a gene. This CDR3 contains 19 residues. The germline V gene encodes CDR1 SGHVS and CDR2 FQNEAQ. The CDR3 loop is CASSLVLAWERDSYNEQFF. The CDR3 nucleotides are TGTGCCAGCAGCTTAGTGTTAGCTTGGGAGCGGGACTCCTACAATGAGCAGTTCTTC.

The chain joins TRBV7-9 to TRBJ1-1; 10 positions match TRBD1. The CDR3 loop spans 14 amino acids. J gave up 6 bases and V 3 bases, and 4 bases lay outside the gene matches. Germline-derived CDR1 and CDR2 are SEHNR and FQNEAQ (reference sequence). The CDR3 loop reads CASSFLGQGAEAFF. As DNA, the CDR3 is TGTGCCAGCAGCTTTCTCGGACAGGGGGCTGAAGCTTTCTTT.

The chain carries TRBV2 and TRBJ2-4; 7 bases fit TRBD2. J lost 3 bases, V lost 8 bases, and 7 bases had no gene match. Germline V gene lookup returns CDR1 SNHLY and CDR2 FYNNEI. The CDR3 is made up of 14 amino acids. The CDR3 nucleotides are TGTGCCAGCGCGGGAGAGGGGAGCAAAAACATTCAGTACTTC. Its protein product is CASAGEGSKNIQYF.